This TCR beta chain was profiled in a study of T cells expressing NK-cell markers. Study information: The authors sequenced eight donors, of whom seven were HCMV-seropositive and one was seronegative.

Study-wide points: NKG2C+ dominant clonotypes from about 6 donors made up roughly 1.0-7.0% of CD8+ T cells. One observes that, in a few donors, these clonotypes were also the leading ones within the CD3+CD56-NKG2C+ fraction.

Of note for this clonotype: Its antigen is undetermined.

In generating TCR beta cDNA, 5'RACE template switching with UMIs was used. TCRdb re-called the 5' RACE reads; every CDR3 protein appears as one record, without DNA. Recorded for this sample: hundreds of thousands of distinct CDR3 sequences. The sequence was obtained from a woman between 18 and 75 years old in good health. Sequencing input: blood T cells: a sorted CD56 or NKG2C T cell subset, CD4+ or CD8+ T cells, or bulk PBMC T cells (not recorded which).

The chain's CDR3 is CSVVGTVGGANVLTF. This chain links TRBV29-1 with TRBJ2-6; without DNA, the TCRdb call of TRBD1 cannot be checked. From germline, CDR1 is SQVTM and CDR2 ANQGSEA. The CDR3 has 15 residues.